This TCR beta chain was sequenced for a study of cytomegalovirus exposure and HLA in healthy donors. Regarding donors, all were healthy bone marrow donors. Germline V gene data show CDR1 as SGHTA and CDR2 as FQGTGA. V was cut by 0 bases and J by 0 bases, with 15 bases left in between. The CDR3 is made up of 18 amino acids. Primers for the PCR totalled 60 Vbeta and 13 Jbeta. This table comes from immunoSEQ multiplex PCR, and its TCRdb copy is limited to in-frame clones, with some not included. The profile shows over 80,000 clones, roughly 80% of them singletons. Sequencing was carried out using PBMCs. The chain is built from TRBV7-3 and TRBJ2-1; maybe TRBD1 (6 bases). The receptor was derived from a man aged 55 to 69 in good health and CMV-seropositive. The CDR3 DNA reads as TGTGCCAGCAGCTTAACGTTAAGGACAGCCAGCTCCTACAATGAGCAGTTCTTC. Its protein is CASSLTLRTASSYNEQFF.